This TCR beta chain emerged from a study of T-cell reconstitution after alpha-beta-depleted transplantation in children. Trimming removed 3 bases at V and 0 bases at J, with 18 bases between. Germline lookup yields CDR1 ENHRY and CDR2 SYGVKD. The CDR3 covers 19 residues. During its preparation, the TCRbeta library received unique molecular identifiers. TCRdb processed the PCR reads anew with MiXCR; each CDR3 protein has one entry. The sample lists some 250,000 distinct CDR3 sequences, around 12% seen once, with roughly 2.8% in the top ten. This clonotype was observed many times. The chain uses TRBV10-3 and TRBJ2-6, with a tentative D call TRBD1 (5 bases). The TCR originated in a human donor who donated a stem cell graft to a child with acute lymphoblastic leukemia. The specimen was PBMCs from the stem cell graft donor, collected from the stem cell graft. CDR3 bases: TGTGCCATCAGTGAAGTATTTGGCAGGGCTAGCTCTGGGGCCAACGTCCTGACTTTC. This gives the protein CAISEVFGRASSGANVLTF.